This entry lists 9 T cell receptor beta chains sequenced from one sample in a study of regulatory T cells in long-lasting Graves disease. Specified time point: persistent/refractory GD, antithyroid drugs over 5 years with positive TRAb. Preparation of the TCR library used RNA extracted from PBMCs. To make TCR beta libraries, researchers used iRepertoire HTBI primers and Arm-PCR of CDR3 regions. From the multiplex PCR reads, TCRdb called clonotypes with MiXCR, one entry per CDR3 protein. This table has 350,000 to 500,000 distinct CDR3 sequences, around 20% appearing once. This sample comprised peripheral blood mononuclear cells (PBMCs), obtained when the disease was refractory, from a patient treated with antithyroid drugs. These receptors originate from a female donor with Graves disease.

The genes are TRBV20-1 and TRBJ2-7, with 7 bases that match TRBD2. Germline V CDR1 and CDR2: DFQATT, SNEGSKA (reference sequence). Losses at the gene ends were 0 bases for V and 5 bases for J; bases not matched to a gene: 10. The CDR3 has 15 amino acids. This CDR3 is CSARDFQGRVHEQYF. For the CDR3, the DNA is TGCAGTGCTAGAGATTTCCAAGGGAGGGTCCACGAGCAGTACTTC.

This clonotype was recorded many times. J is TRBJ2-7 and V is TRBV6-5; perhaps TRBD1 as D (5 bases). The CDR3 spans 14 residues. V shed 2 bases and J shed 3 bases, with 11 bases lying between them. Germline values: CDR1 MNHEY, CDR2 SVGAGI. The CDR3 nucleotides read TGTGCCAGCAGTTACGGCCAGGGTGACTACGAGCAGTACTTC. Translated, it gives CASSYGQGDYEQYF.

Only a few counts were recorded for this clonotype. V and J are TRBV20-1 and TRBJ1-1, with D perhaps matching TRBD1 (6 bases). V was clipped by 3 bases and J by 7 bases, with 21 bases between them. Per the germline V gene, CDR1 is DFQATT and CDR2 is SNEGSKA (reference sequence). The CDR3 is made up of 15 amino acids. CDR3 loop: CSASKTSQGFGEAFF. DNA of the CDR3: TGCAGTGCTAGCAAGACCTCACAGGGCTTTGGTGAAGCTTTCTTT.

Many counts were recorded for this clonotype. This sequence joins TRBV6-2 or TRBV6-3 and TRBJ2-5; 8 nucleotides match TRBD2. Germline values: CDR1 MNHEY, CDR2 SVGEGT. This CDR3 is 17 amino acids long. With 5 bases clipped from V and 4 bases from J, the junction kept 15 bases outside the gene matches. The CDR3 reads CASSDPGGTLAGETQYF. The CDR3 DNA reads as TGTGCCAGCAGTGACCCGGGGGGGACCCTGGCGGGAGAGACCCAGTACTTC.

Many counts were recorded for this clonotype. The J gene is TRBJ2-2, the V gene TRBV12-3 or TRBV12-4; TRBD1 matches 9 bases. The CDR3 is made up of 18 amino acids. The V segment lost 5 bases and the J segment 4 bases; nucleotides outside the gene matches: 14. The DNA for the CDR3 is TGTGCCAGCAGTCTAACCACGGGGGGACAGGGCTTCACCGGGGAGCTGTTTTTT. As protein: CASSLTTGGQGFTGELFF.

V and J are TRBV9 and TRBJ2-7, with D perhaps matching TRBD2 (6 bases). Trimming took 1 base from V and 0 from J, leaving 8 bases between them. In germline, CDR1 is SGDLS, CDR2 YYNGEE. This CDR3 is 14 amino acids long. CDR3 loop: CASSVKDYSYEQYF. The CDR3 DNA reads as TGTGCCAGCAGCGTAAAGGACTACTCCTACGAGCAGTACTTC.

This rearrangement joins TRBV5-6 to TRBJ2-1; D remains unclear. This CDR3 is built from 15 residues. Deletions cut 0 bases from V and 9 bases from J, with 16 bases between. Per the germline V gene, CDR1 is SGHDT and CDR2 is YYEEEE. This CDR3 reads CASSLALVEVREQFF. The DNA for the CDR3 is TGTGCCAGCAGCTTGGCCCTCGTAGAAGTTCGTGAGCAGTTCTTC.

A few counts support this clonotype. The rearrangement joins TRBV7-3 to TRBJ2-1; 11 nucleotides align to TRBD2. This CDR3 is built from 16 residues. CDR1 and CDR2 from the germline V gene are SGHTA and FQGTGA. Germline trimming cut 5 bases from V and 2 bases from J; bases unmatched to any gene: 5. CDR3 sequence (DNA): TGTGCCAGCAGCCCCAGACTAGCGGGGCCCTACAATGAGCAGTTCTTC. Translating it yields CASSPRLAGPYNEQFF.

Note on this clonotype: A much larger clone lies one base from this, so it may be a read error. The chain couples TRBV28 to TRBJ2-7; possibly TRBD2 for D (6 bases). CDR3 length: 12 amino acids. CDR1 is MDHEN, CDR2 SYDVKM, per germline. CDR3 coding DNA: TGTGTCTGCGGGACTCTTGGCTACGAGCAGTACTTC. Translated, it gives CVCGTLGYEQYF.